A single sample is the source of the 8 T cell receptor beta chains below, sequenced in a study of PD-1 blockade in classical Hodgkin lymphoma. After autologous stem cell transplantation all patients relapsed, and prior brentuximab vedotin exposure differed between cohorts. TCRdb's table, derived via immunoSEQ multiplex PCR, lists solely in-frame clones and lacks some. This sample has some 19,000 clones, with about 81% found just once. This sample comprised peripheral blood mononuclear cells (PBMCs), obtained at baseline. These receptors were taken from a human donor with classical Hodgkin lymphoma.

The DNA for the CDR3 is TGCAGCGTGGGGGACAGGTGGTCCTACGAGCAGTACTTC. Its protein product is CSVGDRWSYEQYF. The rearrangement uses TRBV29-1 and TRBJ2-7; 8 bases match TRBD1. Germline V gene data show CDR1 as SQVTM and CDR2 as ANQGSEA. The CDR3 length is 13 residues. V shed 6 bases and J 1 base; nucleotides not matched to a gene: 5.

The J gene is TRBJ2-7, the V gene TRBV2, with a possible D match to TRBD2 (6 bases). CDR1 is SNHLY, CDR2 FYNNEI, per germline. V shed 5 bases and J shed 4 bases, with 21 bases lying between them. The CDR3 contains 16 residues. CDR3 sequence reads: CASSPGGWDGSYEQYF. DNA for the CDR3: TGTGCCAGCAGTCCTGGGGGGTGGGACGGATCTTACGAGCAGTACTTC.

The chain couples TRBV6-6 to TRBJ2-2; 7 nucleotides agree with TRBD2. J was trimmed by 4 bases and V by 6 bases; bases with no gene match: 8. This CDR3 spans 15 amino acids. Germline V CDR1 and CDR2: MNHNY, SVGAGI (reference sequence). CDR3 bases: TGTGCCAGCAGCCGTCGCAGGGAGGGCACCGGGGAGCTGTTTTTT. Protein product: CASSRRREGTGELFF.

The rearrangement joins TRBV7-9 to TRBJ2-7; tentative D call: TRBD1 (6 bases). The CDR3 consists of 16 residues. Trimming cost V 5 bases and J 0 bases, with 17 bases left between them. Per germline, CDR1 SEHNR and CDR2 FQNEAQ (reference sequence). The CDR3: CASSPNRARGSYEQYF. The CDR3 bases are TGTGCCAGCAGCCCTAACAGGGCCCGGGGCTCCTACGAGCAGTACTTC.

The CDR3 bases are TGCGCCAGCAGCCCCGGGACAGGGGTTACCTATGGCTACACCTTC. It is translated as CASSPGTGVTYGYTF. This chain joins TRBV4-1 and TRBJ1-2; 10 bases line up with TRBD1. The CDR3 totals 15 residues. Germline assignment: CDR1 MGHRA and CDR2 YSYEKL. V was clipped by 4 bases and J by 4 bases; unmatched bases: 6.

CDR3: CASSLFSGWGVRNTGELFF. CDR3 sequence (DNA): TGTGCCAGCAGCTTGTTCTCCGGTTGGGGGGTAAGGAACACCGGGGAGCTGTTTTTT. The genes are TRBV5-6 and TRBJ2-2, with D possibly being TRBD2 (6 bases). V lost 1 base and J lost 1, with 20 bases in between. Germline V gene sequence: CDR1 SGHDT, CDR2 YYEEEE. The CDR3 runs to 19 residues.

The rearrangement uses TRBV6-1 and TRBJ1-1; D might be TRBD1 (6 bases). V lost 2 bases and J 1 base, leaving 11 bases between the germline ends. The CDR3 contains 15 residues. CDR1 is MNHNS, CDR2 SASEGT, per germline. The CDR3 DNA reads as TGTGCCAGCAGTGAACAGGGGTCCCAGAACACTGAAGCTTTCTTT. It specifies CASSEQGSQNTEAFF.

V is TRBV7-6 and J is TRBJ2-3, with D possibly matching TRBD2 (5 bases). V was shortened by 5 bases and J by 2 bases, with 17 bases between the two germline ends. This CDR3 comprises 16 residues. Germline CDR1 SGHVS, CDR2 FNYEAQ. The CDR3 DNA follows: TGTGCCAGCAGCACCCCTGGGAGCGGTCCCACAGATACGCAGTATTTT. Amino acid sequence: CASSTPGSGPTDTQYF.